This T cell receptor beta chain derives from a study of beta chain features in type 1 diabetes. The V and J ends lost 3 bases and 5 bases respectively, with 13 bases between them. The CDR3 consists of 14 residues. In germline, CDR1 is SGHAT, CDR2 FQNNGV. Expressed TCRB transcripts were sequenced, since all the RNA that had been isolated was reverse transcribed. The assay was immunoSEQ multiplex PCR, and TCRdb's table has in-frame clones only and misses some. The profile shows hundreds of thousands of clones, roughly 16% of them singletons. The TCR originated in a young woman in good health. The chain links TRBV11-2 to TRBJ1-2; D gene unclear. The sample was naive CD4+ T cells from blood. CDR3 protein: CASSLGTGVYGYTF. CDR3 in DNA: TGTGCCAGCAGCTTGGGAACTGGAGTGTATGGCTACACCTTC.